The present TCR beta chain was sequenced within a study of T cells after yellow fever vaccination (dated by TCRdb to the late 2010s). About the study as a whole: The SMART-Seq v4 Ultra Low Input RNA kit was used to prepare libraries from fractions with low cell numbers. Two healthy male donors made up the cohort, one aged 18 to 29 years and the other aged 30 to 40 years. To follow T-cell clones before and after primary and booster YFV17D yellow fever vaccination, bulk TCR alpha and beta repertoires were sequenced over time. Blood was collected at multiple timepoints before and after primary and secondary immunization, and bulk PBMC replicates and cell subsets were isolated. What the research found in general, with its limitations: After the booster, most of the clones that had expanded following primary vaccination were detected again (just under 97% of CD4 and around 88% of CD8), which suggests that memory was broadly maintained. Computational filtering was needed because FACS-sorted repertoires could contain abundant contaminating clonotypes from the bulk population. Because only a couple of donors were included in the study, the extent to which the findings can be generalized is limited. A small share of clonotypes was detected in both CD4 and CD8 compartments, with the overlap likely arising from convergent recombination. The secondary T-cell response was weaker than the primary response but faster, peaking on day 5 instead of day 15.

Note on this clonotype: Which antigen it targets is not known. No much larger clone exists at a distance of one base, and base qualities are not known.

Trimming takes 3 bases off V and 6 bases off J; junction bases not matched to a gene: 10. From the germline V gene (reference sequence), CDR1 is MNHEY and CDR2 is SMNVEV. The CDR3 runs 15 amino acids, cysteine and phenylalanine included. Solely the CDR3 DNA is kept, with 45 bases framed from the first base. In light of the paper, this sample's treatment or condition label describes: live attenuated yellow fever vaccine strain. At every blood-draw timepoint, two biological replicates of bulk PBMCs were collected. A standard Ficoll-Paque protocol was used to isolate PBMCs from peripheral blood. RNA was extracted with TriZol from bulk PBMCs, CD4 and CD8 fractions, and dextramer-positive and dextramer-negative fractions. Synthesis of TCR cDNA relied on 5'RACE template switching, a step that introduced a universal primer site along with unique molecular identifiers. Priming for cDNA synthesis came from both the TCR alpha and TCR beta constant segments. Library amplification involved two PCR steps, and the second step added sample barcodes and sequencing adapters. Libraries were sequenced on Illumina HiSeq 2500 (2x100 bp) or NovaSeq (2x150 bp). The paper's data handling went like this. Demultiplexing of reads and collapsing into UMI consensus sequences were performed with MIGEC, and V(D)J alignment was carried out with MiXCR. Using edgeR on replicate PBMC samples, clonotypes were called vaccine-responding if FDR was below 0.01 and the log2 fold change was above 5 up to day 15. Each bulk clonotype received a CD4 or CD8 identity based on whether the sequenced CD4 or CD8 repertoire contained that clonotype at higher abundance. TCRdb reprocessed the public reads (quality trimming at Q25 with fastp, clone calling with MiXCR) and kept in-frame beta chains. Duplicate CDR3 protein sequences are folded into a single record with the most common DNA and genes. The V and J calls were not made by the authors but by TCRdb's processing. In this sample the table shows 300,000 or so distinct CDR3 sequences, 7% to 10% of which occur a single time. 17% of the sample belongs to the ten largest clones.

The sample consisted of PBMCs, taken roughly 45 days after the first yellow fever vaccination. The chain was built from TRBV27 and TRBJ2-7; 8 bases in between match TRBD1. The sequence was collected from a man aged 18-30 years who received the YFV17D yellow fever vaccine. The CDR3 protein is CASSFSGQGPFEQYF. The sequence in DNA is TGTGCCAGCAGTTTCTCCGGACAGGGTCCCTTCGAGCAGTACTTC.